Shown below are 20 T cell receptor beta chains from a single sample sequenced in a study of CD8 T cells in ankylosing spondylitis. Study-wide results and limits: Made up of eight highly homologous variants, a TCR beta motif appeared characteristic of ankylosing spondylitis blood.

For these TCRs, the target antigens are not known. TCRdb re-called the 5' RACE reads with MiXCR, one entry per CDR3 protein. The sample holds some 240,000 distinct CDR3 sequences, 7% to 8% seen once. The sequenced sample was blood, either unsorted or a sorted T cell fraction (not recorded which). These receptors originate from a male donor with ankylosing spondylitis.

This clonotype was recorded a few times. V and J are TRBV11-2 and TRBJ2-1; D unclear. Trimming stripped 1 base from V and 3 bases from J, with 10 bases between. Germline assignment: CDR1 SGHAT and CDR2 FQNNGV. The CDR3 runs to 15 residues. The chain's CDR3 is CASSLVVGYYNEQFF. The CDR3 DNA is TGTGCCAGCAGCTTAGTGGTTGGGTACTACAATGAGCAGTTCTTC.

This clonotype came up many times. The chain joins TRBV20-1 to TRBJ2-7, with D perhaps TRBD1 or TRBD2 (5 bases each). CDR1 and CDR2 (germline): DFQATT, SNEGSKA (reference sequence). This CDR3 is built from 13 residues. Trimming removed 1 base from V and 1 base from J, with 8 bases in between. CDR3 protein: CSARGGSSYEQYF. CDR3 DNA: TGCAGTGCTAGAGGGGGGTCGTCCTACGAGCAGTACTTC.

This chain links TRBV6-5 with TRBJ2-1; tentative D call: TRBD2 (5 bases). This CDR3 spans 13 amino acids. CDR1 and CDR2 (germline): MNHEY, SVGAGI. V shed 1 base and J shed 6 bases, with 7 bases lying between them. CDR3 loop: CASSYLGLNEQFF. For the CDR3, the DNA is TGTGCCAGCAGTTACTTAGGACTCAATGAGCAGTTCTTC.

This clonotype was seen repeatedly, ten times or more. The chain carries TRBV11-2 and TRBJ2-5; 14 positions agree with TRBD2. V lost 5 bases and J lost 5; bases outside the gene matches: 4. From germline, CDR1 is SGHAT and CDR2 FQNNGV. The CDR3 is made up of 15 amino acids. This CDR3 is CASSAGTSGSETQYF. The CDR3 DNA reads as TGTGCCAGCAGCGCCGGGACTAGCGGGAGTGAGACCCAGTACTTC.

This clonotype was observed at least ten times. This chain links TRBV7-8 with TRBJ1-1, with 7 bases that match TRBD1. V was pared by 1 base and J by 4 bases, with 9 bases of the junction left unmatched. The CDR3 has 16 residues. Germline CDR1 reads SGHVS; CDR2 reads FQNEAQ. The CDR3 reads CASSLELQGPLTEAFF. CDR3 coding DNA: TGTGCCAGCAGCTTAGAGTTACAGGGGCCCCTCACTGAAGCTTTCTTT.

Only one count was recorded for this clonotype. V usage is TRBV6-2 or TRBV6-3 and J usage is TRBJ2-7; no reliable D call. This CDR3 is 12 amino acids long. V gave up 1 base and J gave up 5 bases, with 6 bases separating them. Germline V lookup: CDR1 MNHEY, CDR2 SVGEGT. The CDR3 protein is CASSYWSNEQYF. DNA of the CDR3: TGTGCCAGCAGTTACTGGAGCAACGAGCAGTACTTC.

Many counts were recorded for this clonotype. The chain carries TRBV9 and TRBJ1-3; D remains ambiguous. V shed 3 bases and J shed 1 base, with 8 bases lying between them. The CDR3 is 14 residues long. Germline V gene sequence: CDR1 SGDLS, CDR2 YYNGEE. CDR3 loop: CASSASGSGNTIYF. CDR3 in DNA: TGTGCCAGCAGCGCCTCGGGATCTGGAAACACCATATATTTT.

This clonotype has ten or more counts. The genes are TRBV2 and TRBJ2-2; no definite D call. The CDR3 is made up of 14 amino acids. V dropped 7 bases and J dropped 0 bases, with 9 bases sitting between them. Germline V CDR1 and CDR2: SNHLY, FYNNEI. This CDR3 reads CASKAESNTGELFF. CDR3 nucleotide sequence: TGTGCCAGCAAGGCAGAATCGAACACCGGGGAGCTGTTTTTT.

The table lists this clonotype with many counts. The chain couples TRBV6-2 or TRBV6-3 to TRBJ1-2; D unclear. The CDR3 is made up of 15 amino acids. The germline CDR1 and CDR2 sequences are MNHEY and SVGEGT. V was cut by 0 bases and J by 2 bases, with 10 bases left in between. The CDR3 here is CASSYSQDWNYGYTF. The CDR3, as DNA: TGTGCCAGCAGTTACTCTCAGGATTGGAACTATGGCTACACCTTC.

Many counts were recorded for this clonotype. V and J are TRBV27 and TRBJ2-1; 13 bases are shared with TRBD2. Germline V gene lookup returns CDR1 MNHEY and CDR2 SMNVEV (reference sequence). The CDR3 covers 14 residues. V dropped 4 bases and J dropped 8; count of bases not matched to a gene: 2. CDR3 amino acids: CASSSGLAGDEQFF. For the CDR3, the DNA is TGTGCCAGCAGTTCCGGACTAGCGGGAGATGAGCAGTTCTTC.

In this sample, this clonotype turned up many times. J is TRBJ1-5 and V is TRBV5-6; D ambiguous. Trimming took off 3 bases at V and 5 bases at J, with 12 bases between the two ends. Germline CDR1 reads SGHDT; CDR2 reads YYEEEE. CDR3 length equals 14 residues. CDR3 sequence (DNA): TGTGCCAGCAGCTACTGGAGCTCCGATCAGCCCCAGCATTTT. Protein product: CASSYWSSDQPQHF.

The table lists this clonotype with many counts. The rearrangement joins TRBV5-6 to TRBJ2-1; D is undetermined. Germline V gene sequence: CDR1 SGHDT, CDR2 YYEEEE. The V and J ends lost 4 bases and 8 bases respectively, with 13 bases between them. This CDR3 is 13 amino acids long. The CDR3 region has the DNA TGTGCCAGCAGCCTTCCCATCGGCGATGAGCAGTTCTTC. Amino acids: CASSLPIGDEQFF. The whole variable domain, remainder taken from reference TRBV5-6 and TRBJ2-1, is DAGVTQSPTHLIKTRGQQVTLRCSPKSGHDTVSWYQQALGQGPQFIFQYYEEEERQRGNFPDRFSGHQFPNYSSELNVNALLLGDSALYLCASSLPIGDEQFFGPGTRLTVL.

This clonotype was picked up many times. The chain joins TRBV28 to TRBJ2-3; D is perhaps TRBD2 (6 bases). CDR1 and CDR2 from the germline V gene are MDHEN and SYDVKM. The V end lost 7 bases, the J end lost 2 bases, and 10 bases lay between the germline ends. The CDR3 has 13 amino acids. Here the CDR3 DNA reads TGTGCCAGCACGTGGGGACTCACAGATACGCAGTATTTT. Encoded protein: CASTWGLTDTQYF. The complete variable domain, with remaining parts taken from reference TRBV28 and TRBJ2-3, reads DVKVTQSSRYLVKRTGEKVFLECVQDMDHENMFWYRQDPGLGLRLIYFSYDVKMKEKGDIPEGYSVSREKKERFSLILESASTNQTSMYLCASTWGLTDTQYFGPGTRLTVL.

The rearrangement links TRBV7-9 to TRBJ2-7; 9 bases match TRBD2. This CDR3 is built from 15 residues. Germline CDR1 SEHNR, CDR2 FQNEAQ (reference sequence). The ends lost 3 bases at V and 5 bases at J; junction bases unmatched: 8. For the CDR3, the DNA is TGTGCCAGCAGCTTGCTAGCGGGATCGGTCCACGAGCAGTACTTC. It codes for CASSLLAGSVHEQYF. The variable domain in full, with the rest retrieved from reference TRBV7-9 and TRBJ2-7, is DTGVSQNPRHKITKRGQNVTFRCDPISEHNRLYWYRQTLGQGPEFLTYFQNEAQLEKSRLLSDRFSAERPKGSFSTLEIQRTEQGDSAMYLCASSLLAGSVHEQYFGPGTRLTVT.

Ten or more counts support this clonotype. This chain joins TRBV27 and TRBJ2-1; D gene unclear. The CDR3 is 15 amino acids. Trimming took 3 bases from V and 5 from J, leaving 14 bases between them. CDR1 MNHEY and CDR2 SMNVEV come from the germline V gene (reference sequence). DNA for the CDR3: TGTGCCAGCAGTTTCTCCCCTTCAATGCACAATGAGCAGTTCTTC. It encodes CASSFSPSMHNEQFF.

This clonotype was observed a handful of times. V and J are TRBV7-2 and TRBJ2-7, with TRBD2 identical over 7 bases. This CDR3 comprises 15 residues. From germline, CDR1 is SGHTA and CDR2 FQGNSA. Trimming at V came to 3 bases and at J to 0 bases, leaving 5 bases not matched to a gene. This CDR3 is CASSFSGVPSYEQYF. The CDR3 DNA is TGTGCCAGCAGCTTCAGCGGGGTCCCCTCCTACGAGCAGTACTTC.

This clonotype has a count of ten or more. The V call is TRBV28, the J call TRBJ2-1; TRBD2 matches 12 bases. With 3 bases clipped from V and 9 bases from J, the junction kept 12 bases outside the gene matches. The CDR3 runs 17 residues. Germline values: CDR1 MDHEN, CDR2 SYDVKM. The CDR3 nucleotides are TGTGCCAGCAGTTTGCGATCGGCTAGCGGGAGGGCGGGTGAGCAGTTCTTC. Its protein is CASSLRSASGRAGEQFF.

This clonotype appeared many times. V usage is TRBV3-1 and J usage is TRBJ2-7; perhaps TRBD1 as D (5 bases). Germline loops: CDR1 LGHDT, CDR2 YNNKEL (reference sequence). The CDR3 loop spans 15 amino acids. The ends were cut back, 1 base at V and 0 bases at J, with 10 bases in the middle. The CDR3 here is CASSQGRVNSYEQYF. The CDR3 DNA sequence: TGTGCCAGCAGCCAAGGCAGGGTGAACTCCTACGAGCAGTACTTC.

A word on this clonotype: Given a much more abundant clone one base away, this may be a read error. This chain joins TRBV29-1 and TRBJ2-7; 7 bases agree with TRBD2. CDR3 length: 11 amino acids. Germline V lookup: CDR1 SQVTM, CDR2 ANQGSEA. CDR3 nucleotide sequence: TGCGGCGGGGGAGGGTCCTACGAGCAGTACTTC. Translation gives CGGGGSYEQYF.

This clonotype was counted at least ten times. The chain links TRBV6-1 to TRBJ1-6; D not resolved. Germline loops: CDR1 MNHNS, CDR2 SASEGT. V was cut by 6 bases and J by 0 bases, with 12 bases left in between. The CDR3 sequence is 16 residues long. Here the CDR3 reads CASSLMVISYNSPLHF. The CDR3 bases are TGTGCCAGCAGCCTTATGGTGATCTCCTATAATTCACCCCTCCACTTT.